A selection of T cell receptor beta chains follows, all from one sample in a study of cytomegalovirus exposure and HLA in healthy donors. Method: immunoSEQ multiplex PCR; TCRdb's copy keeps in-frame clones and lacks some. The repertoire consists of about 120,000 clones, with around 85% occurring once and the leading ten covering more than 2%. Source material: PBMCs. The receptor set was obtained from a man aged 30 to 45 in good health and CMV-seronegative. The CDR3 runs from the conserved cysteine through the conserved F or W. Each record gives: CDR3 DNA, CDR3 protein, V gene, clone size, J gene, D gene. A D gene is named only where the DNA matches it firmly. Expanded clones are given a class, and other clones once, few, many or no size at all.

DNA: TGTGCCAGCAGCCCGCCCTGGACAGGAGCCTACGAGCAGTACTTC
CDR3: CASSPPWTGAYEQYF
V: TRBV7-9
size: NA
J: TRBJ2-7
D: TRBD1

DNA: TGTGCCAGCAGCCAAAATGTAGAGGATACGCAGTATTTT
CDR3: CASSQNVEDTQYF
V: TRBV4-2
size: NA
J: TRBJ2-3
D: NA

DNA: TGTGCCTGGAGTTGGAGCGGAAACACCATATATTTT
CDR3: CAWSWSGNTIYF
V: TRBV30
size: NA
J: TRBJ1-3
D: NA

DNA: TGTGCCAGCAGTCTCCGACAGGTGAACACTGAAGCTTTCTTT
CDR3: CASSLRQVNTEAFF
V: TRBV2
size: NA
J: TRBJ1-1
D: NA

DNA: TGTGCCAGCAGCTTAGCCGGGGGGCCGGGCGGGGAGCTGTTTTTT
CDR3: CASSLAGGPGGELFF
V: TRBV11-2
size: NA
J: TRBJ2-2
D: NA

DNA: TGTGCCAGCAGCTTAGGGCTAGCGGGGGGATTCCTCCAAGAGACCCAGTACTTC
CDR3: CASSLGLAGGFLQETQYF
V: TRBV7-9
size: NA
J: TRBJ2-5
D: TRBD2

DNA: TGTGCCAGCAGTTTATCGGCTGGTCGGGACAGGGATTACGAGCAGTACTTC
CDR3: CASSLSAGRDRDYEQYF
V: TRBV27
size: NA
J: TRBJ2-7
D: TRBD1

DNA: TGCAGCGTTGCCTTGGGGGGTGGTCGAGCGGACGAGCAGTACTTC
CDR3: CSVALGGGRADEQYF
V: TRBV29-1
size: NA
J: TRBJ2-7
D: NA

DNA: TGTGCCAGCAGTTCTCCTAGCGGGGCCACAGATACGCAGTATTTT
CDR3: CASSSPSGATDTQYF
V: TRBV28
size: few
J: TRBJ2-3
D: TRBD2

DNA: TGTGCCAGCAGCCAAACGGGACAGGGGGCATTTGAGCAGTACTTC
CDR3: CASSQTGQGAFEQYF
V: TRBV11-3
size: NA
J: TRBJ2-7
D: TRBD1

DNA: TGTGCCAGCAGCCGGTCCCGGGACAGGGACCTTACCTACGAGCAGTACTTC
CDR3: CASSRSRDRDLTYEQYF
V: TRBV2
size: NA
J: TRBJ2-7
D: TRBD1

DNA: TGTGCCAGCAGCCACGCTCCCAATACATTTTATGGCTACACCTTC
CDR3: CASSHAPNTFYGYTF
V: TRBV14
size: NA
J: TRBJ1-2
D: NA

DNA: TGTGCCAGCTCACTTCTCGGGACTAGCTTAGAGCCCAATGAGCAGTTCTTC
CDR3: CASSLLGTSLEPNEQFF
V: TRBV18
size: NA
J: TRBJ2-1
D: TRBD2

DNA: TGCGCCAGCATGGAACTGGGCGCAACTAATGAAAAACTGTTTTTT
CDR3: CASMELGATNEKLFF
V: TRBV5-1
size: NA
J: TRBJ1-4
D: NA